This note documents a single TCR beta chain sequence. A few counts support this clone. Its binding antigen is unknown. Base qualities were left out, and no much larger clone turns up one base away. The sample's time point label, decoded: around 26 weeks on oral tofacitinib. The meaning of the sample's treatment or condition label: oral pan-JAK inhibitor, 5-10 mg twice daily. Lesional scalp punch biopsies and peripheral blood were obtained from alopecia areata patients. After PBMCs were isolated by density centrifugation and stained for CD3, CD4 and CD8, a FACSAria was used to sort CD4+ and CD8+ T cells. The sample originates from a study of CD8+ T cells in alopecia areata (dated by TCRdb to the late 2010s). Study-level background: Treated patients were enrolled in an open-label pilot trial of oral tofacitinib, 5 to 10 mg twice daily, for moderate-to-severe alopecia areata. Patients received tofacitinib for 6 to 18 months and were then followed off drug for 6 months to check for delayed response and recurrence. Disease severity in treated patients was measured with the SALT score, which quantifies the percentage of affected scalp surface area. High-throughput TCRbeta sequencing was used to examine T cell clonal expansion in alopecia areata in both the C3H/HeJ mouse model and human patients. In humans, TCRbeta sequencing was performed on scalp tissue and on sorted CD4+ and CD8+ peripheral blood T cells from healthy controls and from patients with patchy or totalis/universalis alopecia areata. Patients on tofacitinib were biopsied at baseline and after 4 and 24 weeks of treatment, and several of the patients also had a later scalp biopsy. Scalp clonality was compared among normal scalp (n=4), patchy alopecia areata scalp (n=8), and alopecia totalis/universalis scalp (n=8). RNA was obtained with the PAXgene miRNA kit for fixed scalp, the miRNeasy kit for PBMCs, and the RNeasy kit for mouse skin. immunoSEQ multiplex PCR using 35 Vbeta forward primers and 13 Jbeta reverse primers was used to amplify TCRbeta CDR3 regions.

The germline V gene supplies CDR1 SGHRS and CDR2 YFSETQ. The cysteine opens and the phenylalanine closes a CDR3 of 16 amino acids. Only CDR3 DNA remains: 48 bases, in frame from the first base. Trimming accounts for 0 bases at V and 4 bases at J, while the number of junction bases matched to no gene is 7. The method behind the library was the immunoSEQ multiplex PCR assay. For TCR sequencing, RNA was extracted from every sample and reverse transcribed into cDNA to serve as template. SuperScript III was used for first-strand cDNA synthesis, primed with a 2:1 mix of oligo-dT and random hexamers. Amplification bias was assessed with a synthetic immune receptor repertoire, and residual bias was removed computationally. The authors' analysis ran thus. Raw reads were preprocessed for error removal, and CDR3 was defined according to IMGT conventions as running from the conserved cysteine to phenylalanine. To get clonality, Shannon entropy was normalized by log2 of the number of productive unique TCRs and the result was subtracted from 1. Scalp TCRbeta sequences were cross-referenced with sorted blood CD4 and CD8 repertoires so that the CD4 or CD8 identity of scalp clones could be inferred. TCRdb took over this immuneACCESS table, retaining in-frame rearrangements with V and J assigned. Such tables are incomplete; in checked studies, under half of the missing clones stem from an unresolved V gene, and the remainder is unexplained. V and J calls plus clone size are reproduced from that table; the DNA served to infer D and trimming. The sample table holds around 190,000 clones, of which 60% were seen once. The ten biggest clones cover approximately 0.97% of the sample.

What the work shows at the level of the full study, not this receptor alone: Resident alphabeta T cells in normal human skin are also sequenced, complicating scalp TCR repertoire analysis, unlike mouse skin dominated by gammadelta T cells. Many expanded lesional clones persisted in scalp and blood during tofacitinib treatment, which may partly explain relapse after stopping treatment. Shared TCR sequences between patients were less evident than in mice, which may be partly attributable to HLA diversity in the patient population. Compared with normal scalp, lesional scalp had higher clonality and more expanded CD8+ clones, particularly in alopecia totalis/universalis, a pattern that suggests antigenic drive. The treated cohort was small, with a single nonresponder, so links between baseline CD8+ expansion and response need larger studies. Tofacitinib significantly decreased scalp clonality and the number of expanded CD8+ clones among the top 100 scalp clones.

The sample was CD4+ T cells sorted from blood, taken at week 24, from a patient treated with tofacitinib. This chain is built from TRBV5-1 and TRBJ1-2, with 9 bases matching TRBD1. This TCR derives from a human donor with alopecia areata. This receptor has the CDR3 CASSLGDRVDFYGYTF. In nucleotide form, the sequence is TGCGCCAGCAGCTTGGGGGACAGGGTTGACTTCTATGGCTACACCTTC.